The 5 T cell receptor beta chains below were found in one sample sequenced in a study of T cell responses to AZD1222 COVID-19 vaccine. Here immunoSEQ multiplex PCR was the method, and the copy in TCRdb shows in-frame clones only, minus some. Here the sample spans over 150,000 clones, around 88% being singletons. The specimen comprised peripheral blood, sampled 28 days after the second AZD1222 dose. Receptor source: an adult who received the AZD1222 COVID-19 vaccine.

V usage is TRBV28 and J usage is TRBJ2-1; D gene ambiguous. CDR3 length equals 11 residues. V lost 3 bases, J lost 8 bases, and 5 bases lay in between. Per germline, CDR1 MDHEN and CDR2 SYDVKM. This CDR3 is CASSFGDEQFF. The CDR3 nucleotides read TGTGCCAGCAGTTTTGGAGATGAGCAGTTCTTC. The whole variable domain, filled in from reference TRBV28 and TRBJ2-1, reads DVKVTQSSRYLVKRTGEKVFLECVQDMDHENMFWYRQDPGLGLRLIYFSYDVKMKEKGDIPEGYSVSREKKERFSLILESASTNQTSMYLCASSFGDEQFFGPGTRLTVL.

This clone was found a few times. The genes are TRBV7-6 and TRBJ1-1, with D hard to call. Germline CDR1 is SGHVS and CDR2 is FNYEAQ. CDR3 size: 14 residues. V lost 2 bases and J lost 4, with 11 bases in between. CDR3 in DNA: TGTGCCAGCAGCTTAATGGCTGCTGGCACTGAAGCTTTCTTT. Its protein product is CASSLMAAGTEAFF.

CDR3 sequence reads: CAWKVSQNIQYF. The CDR3 nucleotides read TGTGCCTGGAAGGTCAGCCAAAACATTCAGTACTTC. The rearrangement uses TRBV30 and TRBJ2-4; the D is unclear. Trimming stripped 4 bases from V and 5 bases from J, with 9 bases between. The CDR3 is made up of 12 amino acids. The V gene's germline CDR1 is GTSNPN and CDR2 SVGIG (reference sequence).

The V and J genes are TRBV5-1 and TRBJ1-3, with D hard to call. Germline assignment: CDR1 SGHRS and CDR2 YFSETQ. There are 15 residues in the CDR3. Trimming took 2 bases from V and 1 from J, leaving 10 bases between them. CDR3 residues: CASSFAGPSGNTIYF. As DNA, the CDR3 is TGCGCCAGCAGCTTTGCAGGCCCATCTGGAAACACCATATATTTT.

This clone occurred a few times. This chain joins TRBV13 and TRBJ2-7; no clear D. Per germline, CDR1 PRHDT and CDR2 FYEKMQ (reference sequence). This CDR3 is built from 14 residues. Trimming removed 5 bases from V and 5 bases from J, with 16 bases in between. The CDR3 reads CASSQIRLNDEQYF. Written as DNA, the CDR3 is TGTGCCAGCAGCCAGATACGGCTAAACGACGAGCAGTACTTC.